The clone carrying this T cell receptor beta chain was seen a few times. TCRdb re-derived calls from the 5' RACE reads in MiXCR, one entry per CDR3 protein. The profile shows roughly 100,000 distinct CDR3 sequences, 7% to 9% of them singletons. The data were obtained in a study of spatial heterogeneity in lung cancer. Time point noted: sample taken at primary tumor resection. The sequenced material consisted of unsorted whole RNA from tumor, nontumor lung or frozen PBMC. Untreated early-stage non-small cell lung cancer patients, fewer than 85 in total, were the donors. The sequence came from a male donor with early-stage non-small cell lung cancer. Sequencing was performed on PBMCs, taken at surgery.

The CDR3 protein is CASSQGSGGAGDTQYF. Here the CDR3 DNA reads TGTGCCAGCAGCCAAGGGAGCGGGGGGGCAGGAGATACGCAGTATTTT. The chain carries TRBV3-1 and TRBJ2-3, with 10 bases lining up with TRBD2. Germline assignment: CDR1 LGHDT and CDR2 YNNKEL (reference sequence). The J segment lost 5 bases and the V segment lost 1 base, leaving 6 bases of the junction unmatched. CDR3 size: 16 residues.